These 5 T cell receptor beta chains originate from one sample sequenced in a study of T cells in Graves' hyperthyroidism and ophthalmopathy. Amplification of TCR beta CDR3 regions was performed using RNA transcripts as template. HTBI primers were employed in a first-round RT-PCR of the TCR CDR3. MiXCR, applied by TCRdb to the multiplex PCR reads, yields one record per CDR3 protein. The table records about 360,000 distinct CDR3 sequences, about 12% of them present only once. Sequenced: blood. The receptors come from a woman younger than 35 with Graves' hyperthyroidism.

Points on this clonotype: A much larger clonotype is one base distant, so this may be a read error. The missing conserved phenylalanine or tryptophan at the end of this CDR3 makes a read error likely. The CDR3 DNA reads as TGTGCCAGCAGTCGGACACTAGTTATCTACAATGAGCAGTTCTCC. Amino acids: CASSRTLVIYNEQFS. The chain carries TRBV12-3 or TRBV12-4 and TRBJ2-1; the D call may be TRBD1 or TRBD2 (5 bases each). This CDR3 has 15 amino acids. Trimming removed 5 bases at V and 3 bases at J, with 14 bases between.

For this clonotype: This sequence may be a read error, since a much larger clone differs from it by one base. The genes are TRBV2 and TRBJ2-2; maybe TRBD2 (6 bases). The CDR3 is 12 residues long. The germline CDR1 and CDR2 sequences are SNHLY and FYNNEI. The CDR3 coding sequence is TGTGCCAGCAGTGCCCACACCGGGGGGCTGTTTTTT. The encoded protein is CASSAHTGGLFF.

This clonotype occurred many times. V usage is TRBV5-1 and J usage is TRBJ2-7, with 13 nucleotides matching TRBD2. Losses at the gene ends were 0 bases for V and 5 bases for J; bases not matched to a gene: 5. There are 16 residues in the CDR3. CDR1 and CDR2 (germline): SGHRS, YFSETQ. CDR3 sequence: CASSLGWTSGSHEQYF. CDR3 DNA: TGCGCCAGCAGCTTGGGGTGGACTAGCGGGAGCCACGAGCAGTACTTC. The whole variable domain, remainder taken from reference TRBV5-1 and TRBJ2-7, is KAGVTQTPRYLIKTRGQQVTLSCSPISGHRSVSWYQQTPGQGLQFLFEYFSETQRNKGNFPGRFSGRQFSNSRSEMNVSTLELGDSALYLCASSLGWTSGSHEQYFGPGTRLTVT.

The V and J genes are TRBV4-3 and TRBJ2-3; 8 bases fit TRBD2. The CDR3 runs 15 residues. After removal of 3 bases from V and 14 bases from J, the junction contained 16 bases not matched to a gene. Germline lookup yields CDR1 LGHNA and CDR2 YSLEER. This chain's CDR3 is CASSQSGTRAGERYF. The CDR3 DNA sequence: TGCGCCAGCAGCCAGTCCGGGACTAGGGCCGGAGAGAGGTATTTT.

This clonotype was detected ten times or more. V is TRBV7-9 and J is TRBJ2-7; possibly TRBD2 for D (6 bases). This CDR3 is 12 amino acids long. Trimming took 2 bases from V and 6 from J, leaving 8 bases between them. Germline V gives CDR1 SEHNR, CDR2 FQNEAQ (reference sequence). CDR3 residues: CASSLPGLEQYF. The DNA for the CDR3 is TGTGCCAGCAGCTTACCGGGACTCGAGCAGTACTTC. Together with reference TRBV7-9 and TRBJ2-7, the CDR3 gives the full variable domain: DTGVSQNPRHKITKRGQNVTFRCDPISEHNRLYWYRQTLGQGPEFLTYFQNEAQLEKSRLLSDRFSAERPKGSFSTLEIQRTEQGDSAMYLCASSLPGLEQYFGPGTRLTVT.